Listed below are T cell receptor beta chains from one sample, sequenced in a study of post-analysis software for immune sequencing data. TCRdb reprocessed the PCR reads via MiXCR and lists one record per CDR3 protein. The repertoire holds hundreds of thousands of distinct CDR3 sequences, with 59% as singletons. The source material was blood. Receptors were obtained from a girl aged 2 to 10 with multiple sclerosis. CDR3s include the opening cysteine and the closing phenylalanine or tryptophan. Fields, in order: J gene, V gene, clone size, D gene, CDR3 DNA, CDR3 protein. The D gene is left open where the match is weak. Rows may omit the clone size; those that give it use once, few, many or a size class.

>TRBJ2-7|TRBV2|.|TRBD2
TGTGCCAGCAGTGAAAGACTAGCGGGAGCTCGTTCCTACGAGCAGTACTTC
CASSERLAGARSYEQYF
>TRBJ1-5|TRBV20-1|.|.
TGCAGTGCTAGAGTAGGGGGGGGCAATCAGCCCCAGCATTTT
CSARVGGGNQPQHF
>TRBJ2-5|TRBV5-1|few|TRBD1
TGCGCCAGCAGCCGCCAGACAGGGGAAGAGACCCAGTACTTC
CASSRQTGEETQYF
>TRBJ2-1|TRBV20-1|.|TRBD2
TGCAGTGCTCTCAGCGGGGACGTCGCTATGAATGAGCAGTTCTTC
CSALSGDVAMNEQFF
>TRBJ1-1|TRBV6-2/TRBV6-3|.|.
TGTGCCAGCAGGGGCTTCCGGGAGATTAACACTGAAGCTTTCTTT
CASRGFREINTEAFF
>TRBJ1-5|TRBV6-5|.|.
TGTGCCAGCAGTTACTCTGGGGTTGGGAGCAATCAGCCCCAGCATTTT
CASSYSGVGSNQPQHF
>TRBJ2-3|TRBV20-1|.|.
TGCAGTGCTAATAGCATTGGGGCAGATACGCAGTATTTT
CSANSIGADTQYF
>TRBJ2-5|TRBV29-1|.|TRBD1
TGCAGCGTTAGGACAGGGGTCCAAGAGACCCAGTACTTC
CSVRTGVQETQYF
>TRBJ2-1|TRBV2|.|TRBD2
TGTGCCAGCAGCTTGGGACTAGCGGGAGTTCGGTATGAGCAGTTCTTC
CASSLGLAGVRYEQFF
>TRBJ1-1|TRBV10-3|.|.
TGTGCCATCAGTGAACAGGGCCACACTGAAGCTTTCTTT
CAISEQGHTEAFF
>TRBJ1-3|TRBV6-1|.|TRBD1
TGTGCCAGCAGCCGGGACAGGGGCGGTAAATACTCTGGAAACACCATATATTTT
CASSRDRGGKYSGNTIYF
>TRBJ2-7|TRBV12-3/TRBV12-4|.|.
TGTGCCAGCCGGCCGGGGGGCTCAAGCTCCTACGAGCAGTACTTC
CASRPGGSSSYEQYF
>TRBJ2-4|TRBV5-5|few|TRBD1
TGTGCCAGCAGCTTGGAGGGGACAGGGGGTGTGAACATTCAGTACTTC
CASSLEGTGGVNIQYF
>TRBJ2-1|TRBV9|few|.
TGTGCCAGCAGCGCTAGACCAGATAGTGAGCAGTTCTTC
CASSARPDSEQFF
>TRBJ2-1|TRBV5-1|.|TRBD2
TGCGCCAGCAAGCTAGCGGGGGGGGATGAGCAGTTCTTC
CASKLAGGDEQFF
>TRBJ2-1|TRBV5-1|.|TRBD2
TGCGCCAGCAGCGCGAGACTAGCCAATGAGCAGTTCTTC
CASSARLANEQFF
>TRBJ2-5|TRBV12-3/TRBV12-4|few|TRBD1
TGTGCCAGCAGTTTCCTCGGGACAGGGCAAGAGACCCAGTACTTC
CASSFLGTGQETQYF
>TRBJ2-5|TRBV15|.|.
TGTGCCACCAGCAGAGGGGGCGGAAGGGTTCGAGAGACCCAGTACTTC
CATSRGGGRVRETQYF
>TRBJ1-6|TRBV5-1|.|TRBD1
TGCGCCAGCAGCTTGACTACGGGACAGGGTATTTCACCCCCCCACTTT
CASSLTTGQGISPPHF
>TRBJ1-5|TRBV6-5|.|.
TGTGCCAGCGGGGCGCTGGATAGCAATCAGCCCCAGCATTTT
CASGALDSNQPQHF
>TRBJ2-7|TRBV27|.|.
TGTGCCAGCAGTCGGGCGTCTAACTCCTACGAGCAGTACTTC
CASSRASNSYEQYF
>TRBJ2-3|TRBV6-5|few|.
TGTGCCAGCAGTACCCTCAATAGCCGTGATACGCAGTATTTT
CASSTLNSRDTQYF